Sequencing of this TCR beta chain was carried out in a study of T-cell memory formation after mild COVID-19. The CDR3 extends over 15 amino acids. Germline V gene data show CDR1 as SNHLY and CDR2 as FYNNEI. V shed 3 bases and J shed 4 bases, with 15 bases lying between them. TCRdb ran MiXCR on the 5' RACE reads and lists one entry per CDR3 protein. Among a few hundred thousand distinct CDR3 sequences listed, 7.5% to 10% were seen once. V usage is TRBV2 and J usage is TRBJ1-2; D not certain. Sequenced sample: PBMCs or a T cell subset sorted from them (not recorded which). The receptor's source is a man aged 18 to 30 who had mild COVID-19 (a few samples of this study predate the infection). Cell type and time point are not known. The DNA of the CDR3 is TGTGCCAGCAGTGACCGCTGGAGGGAGGCCTATGGCTACACCTTC. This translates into CASSDRWREAYGYTF.